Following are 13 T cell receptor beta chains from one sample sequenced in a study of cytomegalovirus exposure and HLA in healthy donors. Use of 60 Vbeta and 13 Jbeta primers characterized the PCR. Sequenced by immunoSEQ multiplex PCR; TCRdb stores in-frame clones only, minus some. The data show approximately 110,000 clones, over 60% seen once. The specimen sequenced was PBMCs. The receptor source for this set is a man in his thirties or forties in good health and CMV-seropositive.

DNA of the CDR3: TGTGCCAGCAGCTTAATAGGCCAGGGGGTGCAAGAGACCCAGTACTTC. It translates to CASSLIGQGVQETQYF. This chain joins TRBV7-3 and TRBJ2-5; 7 bases are shared with TRBD1. This CDR3 comprises 16 residues. With 1 base clipped from V and 2 bases from J, the junction kept 7 bases outside the gene matches. Looked up from germline, CDR1 is SGHTA and CDR2 is FQGTGA.

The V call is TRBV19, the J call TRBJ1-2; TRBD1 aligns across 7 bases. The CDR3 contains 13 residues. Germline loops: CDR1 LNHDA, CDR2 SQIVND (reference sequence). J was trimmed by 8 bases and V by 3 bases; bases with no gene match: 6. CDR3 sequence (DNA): TGTGCCAGTAGTATGGGTACAGGGGTCGGCTACACCTTC. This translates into CASSMGTGVGYTF.

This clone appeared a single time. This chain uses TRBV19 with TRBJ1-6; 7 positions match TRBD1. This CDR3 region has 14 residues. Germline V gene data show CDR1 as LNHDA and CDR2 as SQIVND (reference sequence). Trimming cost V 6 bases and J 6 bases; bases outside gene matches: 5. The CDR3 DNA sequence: TGTGCCAGTAGATCGGGACAGACTAATTCACCCCTCCACTTT. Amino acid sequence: CASRSGQTNSPLHF.

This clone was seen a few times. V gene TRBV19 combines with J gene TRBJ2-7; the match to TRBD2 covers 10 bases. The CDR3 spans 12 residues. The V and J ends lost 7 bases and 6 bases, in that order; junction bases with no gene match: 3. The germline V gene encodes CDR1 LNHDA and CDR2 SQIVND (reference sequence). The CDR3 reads CASTSGGAEQYF. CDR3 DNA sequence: TGTGCCAGTACCAGCGGGGGGGCCGAGCAGTACTTC.

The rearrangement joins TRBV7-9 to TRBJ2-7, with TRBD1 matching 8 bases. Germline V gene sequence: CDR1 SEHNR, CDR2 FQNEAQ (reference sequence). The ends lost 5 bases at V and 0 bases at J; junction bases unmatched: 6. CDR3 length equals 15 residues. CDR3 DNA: TGTGCCAGCAGCCGGGGACAGGTAGGCTCCTACGAGCAGTACTTC. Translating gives CASSRGQVGSYEQYF.

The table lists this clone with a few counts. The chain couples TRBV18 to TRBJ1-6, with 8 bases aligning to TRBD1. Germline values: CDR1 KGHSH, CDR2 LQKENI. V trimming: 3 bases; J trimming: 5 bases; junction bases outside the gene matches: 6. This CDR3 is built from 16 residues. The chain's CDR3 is CASSPSDREDNSPLHF. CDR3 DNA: TGTGCCAGCTCACCTTCGGACAGGGAGGATAATTCACCCCTCCACTTT.

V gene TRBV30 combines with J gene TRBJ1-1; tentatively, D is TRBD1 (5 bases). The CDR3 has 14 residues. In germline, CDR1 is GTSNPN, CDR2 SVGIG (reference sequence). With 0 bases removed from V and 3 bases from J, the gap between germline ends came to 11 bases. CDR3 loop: CAWSVLGGHTEAFF. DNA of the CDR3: TGTGCCTGGAGTGTACTCGGGGGTCACACTGAAGCTTTCTTT.

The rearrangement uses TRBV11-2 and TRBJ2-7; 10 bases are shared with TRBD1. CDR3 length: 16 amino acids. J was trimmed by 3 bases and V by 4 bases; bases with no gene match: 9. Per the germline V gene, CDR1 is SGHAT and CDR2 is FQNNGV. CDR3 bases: TGTGCCAGCAGCTCCTCCGGGACAGGGGCAATCTACGAGCAGTACTTC. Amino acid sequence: CASSSSGTGAIYEQYF.

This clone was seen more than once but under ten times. This chain's CDR3 is CASSQDPQAPNTLYGYTF. In DNA, the CDR3 is TGTGCCAGCAGCCAAGATCCGCAGGCTCCTAACACCCTCTATGGCTACACCTTC. This chain joins TRBV4-2 and TRBJ1-2; D not resolved. CDR1 is LGHNA and CDR2 is YNFKEQ in the germline V gene. Trimming shortened V by 0 bases and J by 4 bases, and 21 bases separated the two germline ends. The CDR3 totals 18 residues.

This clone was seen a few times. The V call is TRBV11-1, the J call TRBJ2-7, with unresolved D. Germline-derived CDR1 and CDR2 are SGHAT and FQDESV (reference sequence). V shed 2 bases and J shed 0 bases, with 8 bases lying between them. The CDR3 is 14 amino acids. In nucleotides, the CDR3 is TGTGCCAGCAGCTTAATGTGGAGCTCCTACGAGCAGTACTTC. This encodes CASSLMWSSYEQYF.

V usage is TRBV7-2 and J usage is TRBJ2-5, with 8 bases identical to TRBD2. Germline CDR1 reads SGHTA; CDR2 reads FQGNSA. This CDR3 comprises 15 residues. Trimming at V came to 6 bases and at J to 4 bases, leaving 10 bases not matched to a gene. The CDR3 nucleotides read TGTGCCAGCAGTCGTAACGGGGGGGGTCGAGAGACCCAGTACTTC. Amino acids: CASSRNGGGRETQYF.

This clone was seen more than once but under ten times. This CDR3 reads CASSTEGGDSPLHF. The CDR3 bases are TGTGCCAGCAGCACCGAGGGCGGGGATTCACCCCTCCACTTT. V usage is TRBV6-5 and J usage is TRBJ1-6; D unresolved. Germline CDR1 MNHEY, CDR2 SVGAGI. CDR3 length equals 14 residues. V was pared by 6 bases and J by 8 bases, with 14 bases between.

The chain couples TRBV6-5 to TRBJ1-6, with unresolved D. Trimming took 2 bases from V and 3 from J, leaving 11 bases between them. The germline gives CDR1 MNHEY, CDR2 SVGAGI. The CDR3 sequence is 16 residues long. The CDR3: CASSYVDGLYNSPLHF. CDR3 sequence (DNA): TGTGCCAGCAGTTACGTGGACGGACTCTATAATTCACCCCTCCACTTT.